This T cell receptor beta chain emerged from a study of T cells in Graves' hyperthyroidism and ophthalmopathy. There were TCR beta CDR3 regions amplified from RNA transcripts. HTBI primers were used for first-round RT-PCR of the TCR CDR3. In TCRdb, the multiplex PCR reads were re-called with MiXCR into one record per CDR3 protein. The repertoire holds hundreds of thousands of distinct CDR3 sequences, with 13% to 15% as singletons. The CDR3 length is 19 residues. From germline, CDR1 is DFQATT and CDR2 SNEGSKA (reference sequence). Trimming cost V 3 bases and J 6 bases, with 30 bases left between them. The sequence came from a woman aged 18-29 years with Graves' hyperthyroidism. The sequenced sample was blood. The chain has TRBV20-1 and TRBJ2-1; D perhaps matches TRBD2 (6 bases). CDR3 sequence (DNA): TGCAGTGCTAGTCCGACTAGTGTAAGGGGTAGTTCAAGGGCCAATGAGCAGTTCTTC. Its protein product is CSASPTSVRGSSRANEQFF.